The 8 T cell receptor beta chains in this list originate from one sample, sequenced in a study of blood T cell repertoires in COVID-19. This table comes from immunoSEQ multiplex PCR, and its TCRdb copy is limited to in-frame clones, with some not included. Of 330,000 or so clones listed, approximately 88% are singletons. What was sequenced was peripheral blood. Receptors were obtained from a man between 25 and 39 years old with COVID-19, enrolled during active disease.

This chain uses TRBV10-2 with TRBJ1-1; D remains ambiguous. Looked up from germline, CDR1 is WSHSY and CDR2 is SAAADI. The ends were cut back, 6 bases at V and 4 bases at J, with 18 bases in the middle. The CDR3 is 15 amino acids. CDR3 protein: CASSPPAGGSTEAFF. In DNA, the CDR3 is TGCGCCAGCAGCCCTCCTGCGGGCGGTAGCACTGAAGCTTTCTTT.

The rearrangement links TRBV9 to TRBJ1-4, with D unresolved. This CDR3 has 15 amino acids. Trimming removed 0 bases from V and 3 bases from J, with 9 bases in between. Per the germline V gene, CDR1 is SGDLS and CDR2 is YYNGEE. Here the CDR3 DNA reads TGTGCCAGCAGCGTAGGGTATGCAGCTAATGAAAAACTGTTTTTT. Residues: CASSVGYAANEKLFF.

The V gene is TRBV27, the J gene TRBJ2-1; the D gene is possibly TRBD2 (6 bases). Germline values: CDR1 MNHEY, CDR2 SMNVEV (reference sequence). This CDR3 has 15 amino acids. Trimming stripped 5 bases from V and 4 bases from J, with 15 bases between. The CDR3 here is CASSARLVGYNEQFF. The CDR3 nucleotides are TGTGCCAGCAGTGCCCGACTAGTAGGGTACAATGAGCAGTTCTTC.

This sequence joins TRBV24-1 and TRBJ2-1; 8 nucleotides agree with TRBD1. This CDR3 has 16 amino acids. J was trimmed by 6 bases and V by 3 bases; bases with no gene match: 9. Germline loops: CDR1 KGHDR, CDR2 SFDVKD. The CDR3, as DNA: TGTGCCACCAGTGATCTACAGGACAGGGAACTCAATGAGCAGTTCTTC. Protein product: CATSDLQDRELNEQFF.

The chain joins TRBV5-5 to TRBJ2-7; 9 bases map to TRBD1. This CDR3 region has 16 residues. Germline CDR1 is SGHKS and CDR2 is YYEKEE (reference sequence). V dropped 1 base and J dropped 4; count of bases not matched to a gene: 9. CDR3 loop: CASSLSTGTGIYEQYF. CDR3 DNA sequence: TGTGCCAGCAGCTTGTCCACCGGGACAGGGATTTACGAGCAGTACTTC.

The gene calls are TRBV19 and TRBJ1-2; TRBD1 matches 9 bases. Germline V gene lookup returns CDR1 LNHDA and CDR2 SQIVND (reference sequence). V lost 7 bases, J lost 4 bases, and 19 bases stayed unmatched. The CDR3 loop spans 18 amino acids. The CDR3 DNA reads TGTGCCAGTACTCGGACCGTGCGCCGGGACAGGGCTACCTATGGCTACACCTTC. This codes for CASTRTVRRDRATYGYTF.

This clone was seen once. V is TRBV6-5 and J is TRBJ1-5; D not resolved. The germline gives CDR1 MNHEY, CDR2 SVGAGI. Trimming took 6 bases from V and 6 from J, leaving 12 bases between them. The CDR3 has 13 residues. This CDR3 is CASSLHSGQPQHF. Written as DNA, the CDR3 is TGTGCCAGCAGCCTCCATTCGGGTCAGCCCCAGCATTTT.

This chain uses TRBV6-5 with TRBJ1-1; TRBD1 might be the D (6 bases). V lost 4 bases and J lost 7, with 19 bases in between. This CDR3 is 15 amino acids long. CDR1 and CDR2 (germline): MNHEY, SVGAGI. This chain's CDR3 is CASSSVRGWDLEAFF. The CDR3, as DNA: TGTGCCAGCAGTTCCGTCAGGGGCTGGGACCTTGAAGCTTTCTTT.